Below, 12 T cell receptor beta chains from the same sample are listed, as sequenced in a study of control samples from healthy donors and cancer patients. Profiled with immunoSEQ multiplex PCR; TCRdb holds only in-frame clones, not every one. The table includes 120,000 or so clones, around 87% detected once. Sequenced input: blood. All receptors come from a man between 60 and 75 years old in good health.

The chain is built from TRBV6-5 and TRBJ1-3, with TRBD1 as a possible D gene (6 bases). The V and J ends lost 6 bases and 0 bases respectively, with 12 bases between them. Germline V CDR1 and CDR2: MNHEY, SVGAGI. There are 15 residues in the CDR3. The CDR3, as DNA: TGTGCCAGCAGGTCCAGGGGAAGCTCTGGAAACACCATATATTTT. Its translation: CASRSRGSSGNTIYF.

The gene calls are TRBV7-2 and TRBJ2-3; D possibly matches TRBD1 or TRBD2 (5 bases each). This CDR3 is built from 12 residues. Trimming cost V 8 bases and J 2 bases, with 8 bases left between them. Germline loops: CDR1 SGHTA, CDR2 FQGNSA. This chain's CDR3 is CASGTYTDTQYF. The DNA for the CDR3 is TGTGCCAGCGGGACCTACACAGATACGCAGTATTTT.

The CDR3 sequence: CASSYSVRGYGYTF. The CDR3 DNA reads TGTGCCAGCAGTTACTCCGTCAGGGGGTATGGCTACACCTTC. This sequence joins TRBV6-6 and TRBJ1-2; TRBD1 agrees at 7 bases. With V trimmed by 0 bases and J by 5 bases, 3 bases remained unmatched. Germline V CDR1 and CDR2: MNHNY, SVGAGI (reference sequence). This CDR3 spans 14 amino acids.

This clone was recorded once. This chain joins TRBV24-1 and TRBJ2-3, with D unresolved. V lost 0 bases and J 4 bases, leaving 13 bases between the germline ends. Germline V CDR1 and CDR2: KGHDR, SFDVKD. This CDR3 has 16 amino acids. CDR3 in DNA: TGTGCCACCAGTGATTTGACTCTGGGCAGTTCAGATACGCAGTATTTT. Protein sequence: CATSDLTLGSSDTQYF.

This clone was seen a few times. V is TRBV5-5 and J is TRBJ1-5, with D unclear. Germline V gene data show CDR1 as SGHKS and CDR2 as YYEKEE (reference sequence). Deletions cut 1 base from V and 1 base from J, with 12 bases between. The CDR3 has 16 residues. The CDR3 DNA reads as TGTGCCAGCAGCTTGAGTAGTCAGCCAAGCAATCAGCCCCAGCATTTT. Translating it yields CASSLSSQPSNQPQHF.

The rearrangement links TRBV28 to TRBJ1-1; the match to TRBD1 covers 8 bases. Losses at the gene ends were 6 bases for V and 1 base for J; bases not matched to a gene: 1. The CDR3 is 13 residues long. CDR1 MDHEN and CDR2 SYDVKM come from the germline V gene. This CDR3 is CASRGTGNTEAFF. The CDR3 nucleotides are TGTGCCAGCAGGGGGACAGGGAACACTGAAGCTTTCTTT.

This sequence joins TRBV6-2 or TRBV6-3 and TRBJ2-7; D unclear. In germline, CDR1 is MNHEY, CDR2 SVGEGT. Trimming took off 6 bases at V and 7 bases at J, with 13 bases between the two ends. This CDR3 comprises 12 residues. The CDR3 bases are TGTGCCAGCAGCCCTTCTAATACAGAGCAGTACTTC. Amino acid sequence: CASSPSNTEQYF.

The chain recombines TRBV9 with TRBJ1-6, with TRBD1 matching over 8 bases. V gave up 2 bases and J gave up 7 bases; unmatched junction bases: 5. Germline V gene data show CDR1 as SGDLS and CDR2 as YYNGEE. There are 15 residues in the CDR3. CDR3 loop: CASSVDRVGNSPLHF. The CDR3, as DNA: TGTGCCAGCAGCGTGGACAGGGTGGGGAATTCACCCCTCCACTTT.

J is TRBJ1-1 and V is TRBV2, with D perhaps matching TRBD1 (6 bases). Per the germline V gene, CDR1 is SNHLY and CDR2 is FYNNEI. Trimming left V 5 bases short and J 6 bases short, with 13 bases between. The CDR3 is made up of 13 amino acids. The CDR3: CASSLRGGSEAFF. The CDR3 bases are TGTGCCAGCAGTCTCAGGGGCGGGTCTGAAGCTTTCTTT.

This chain connects TRBV19 to TRBJ1-5; D unresolved. The CDR3 contains 14 residues. Germline lookup yields CDR1 LNHDA and CDR2 SQIVND (reference sequence). The V end was cut by 2 bases, the J end by 8 bases, with 13 bases between. CDR3 bases: TGTGCCAGTAGTATAAGCGGCCAGAAGGAGCCCCAGCATTTT. It codes for CASSISGQKEPQHF.

This chain connects TRBV28 to TRBJ2-1; 8 positions match TRBD2. This CDR3 spans 16 amino acids. Germline CDR1 reads MDHEN; CDR2 reads SYDVKM. The junction had 6 bases not matched to a gene; V was cut back by 5 bases and J by 0 bases. CDR3 DNA sequence: TGTGCCAGCAGTCTAACAACTAGCGGCTCCTACAATGAGCAGTTCTTC. Residues: CASSLTTSGSYNEQFF.

This clone has only one observation. The V call is TRBV4-3, the J call TRBJ2-3; TRBD2 matches 7 bases. CDR1 is LGHNA, CDR2 YSLEER, per germline. V shed 1 base and J 2 bases; nucleotides not matched to a gene: 6. The CDR3 spans 16 residues. The CDR3 DNA reads as TGCGCCAGCAGCCAAGCCGCTAGCGGCTTCACAGATACGCAGTATTTT. Its translation: CASSQAASGFTDTQYF.